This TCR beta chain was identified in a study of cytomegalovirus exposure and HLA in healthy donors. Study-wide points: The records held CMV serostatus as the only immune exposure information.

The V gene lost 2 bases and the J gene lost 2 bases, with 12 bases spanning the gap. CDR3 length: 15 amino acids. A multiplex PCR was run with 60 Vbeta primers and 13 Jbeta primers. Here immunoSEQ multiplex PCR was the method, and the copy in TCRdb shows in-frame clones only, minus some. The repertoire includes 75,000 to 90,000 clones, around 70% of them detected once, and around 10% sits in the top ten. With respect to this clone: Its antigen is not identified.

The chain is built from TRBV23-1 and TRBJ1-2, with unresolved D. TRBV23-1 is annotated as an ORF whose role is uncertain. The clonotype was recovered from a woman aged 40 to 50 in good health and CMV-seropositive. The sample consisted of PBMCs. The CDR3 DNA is TGCGCCAGCAGTCAACCCCCACGGTGGAACTATGGCTACACCTTC. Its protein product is CASSQPPRWNYGYTF.